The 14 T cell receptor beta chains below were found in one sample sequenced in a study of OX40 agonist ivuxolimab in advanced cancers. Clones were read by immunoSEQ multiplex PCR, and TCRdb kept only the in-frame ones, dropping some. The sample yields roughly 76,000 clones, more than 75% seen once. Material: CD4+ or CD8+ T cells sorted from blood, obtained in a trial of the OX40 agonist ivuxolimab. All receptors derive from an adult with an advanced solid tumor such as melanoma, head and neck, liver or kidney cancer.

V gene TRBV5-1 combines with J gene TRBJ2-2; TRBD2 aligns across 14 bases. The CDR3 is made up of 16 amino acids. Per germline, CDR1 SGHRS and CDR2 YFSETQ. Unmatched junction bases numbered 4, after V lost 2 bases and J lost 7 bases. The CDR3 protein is CASSFTGTSGGGELFF. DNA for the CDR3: TGCGCCAGCAGCTTTACCGGGACTAGCGGGGGCGGGGAGCTGTTTTTT.

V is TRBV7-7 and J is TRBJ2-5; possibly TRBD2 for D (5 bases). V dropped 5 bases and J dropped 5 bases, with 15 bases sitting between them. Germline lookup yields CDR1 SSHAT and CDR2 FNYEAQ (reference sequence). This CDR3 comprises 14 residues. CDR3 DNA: TGTGCCAGCAGCGCGGTAGGCGGGCGGGAGACCCAGTACTTC. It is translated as CASSAVGGRETQYF. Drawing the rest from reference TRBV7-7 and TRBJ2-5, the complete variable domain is GAGVSQSPRYKVTKRGQDVTLRCDPISSHATLYWYQQALGQGPEFLTYFNYEAQPDKSGLPSDRFSAERPEGSISTLTIQRTEQRDSAMYRCASSAVGGRETQYFGPGTRLLVL.

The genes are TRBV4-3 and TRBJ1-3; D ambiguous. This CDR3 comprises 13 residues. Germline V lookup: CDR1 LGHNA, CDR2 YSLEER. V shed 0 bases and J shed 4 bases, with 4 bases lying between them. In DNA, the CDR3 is TGCGCCAGCAGCCAAGATGGAGGAAACACCATATATTTT. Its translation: CASSQDGGNTIYF.

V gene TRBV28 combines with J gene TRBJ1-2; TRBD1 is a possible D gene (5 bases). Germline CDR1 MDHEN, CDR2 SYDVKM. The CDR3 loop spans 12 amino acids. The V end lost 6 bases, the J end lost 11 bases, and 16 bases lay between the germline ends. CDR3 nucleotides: TGTGCCAGCAGGGGGCAGGTGGAGCGATACACCTTC. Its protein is CASRGQVERYTF.

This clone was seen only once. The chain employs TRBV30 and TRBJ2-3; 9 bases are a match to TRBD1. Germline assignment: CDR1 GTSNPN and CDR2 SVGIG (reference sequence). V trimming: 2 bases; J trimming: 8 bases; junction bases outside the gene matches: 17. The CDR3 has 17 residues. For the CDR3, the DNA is TGTGCCTGGAGTCTCTCCGGGACAGGGAGACTAGTGGGTACGCAGTATTTT. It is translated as CAWSLSGTGRLVGTQYF.

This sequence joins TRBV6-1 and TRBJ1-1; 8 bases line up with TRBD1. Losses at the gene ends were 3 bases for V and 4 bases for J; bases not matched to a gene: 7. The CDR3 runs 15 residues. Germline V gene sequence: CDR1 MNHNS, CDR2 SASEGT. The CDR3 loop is CASSDGQGGVTEAFF. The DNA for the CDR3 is TGTGCCAGCAGTGATGGACAGGGCGGGGTCACTGAAGCTTTCTTT.

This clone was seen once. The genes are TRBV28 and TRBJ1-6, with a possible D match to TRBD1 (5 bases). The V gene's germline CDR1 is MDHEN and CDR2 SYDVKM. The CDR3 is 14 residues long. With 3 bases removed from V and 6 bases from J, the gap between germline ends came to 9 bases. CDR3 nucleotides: TGTGCCAGCAGTTTGGGGGGAGGTAATTCACCCCTCCACTTT. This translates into CASSLGGGNSPLHF. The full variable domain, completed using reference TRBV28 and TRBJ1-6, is DVKVTQSSRYLVKRTGEKVFLECVQDMDHENMFWYRQDPGLGLRLIYFSYDVKMKEKGDIPEGYSVSREKKERFSLILESASTNQTSMYLCASSLGGGNSPLHFGNGTRLTVT.

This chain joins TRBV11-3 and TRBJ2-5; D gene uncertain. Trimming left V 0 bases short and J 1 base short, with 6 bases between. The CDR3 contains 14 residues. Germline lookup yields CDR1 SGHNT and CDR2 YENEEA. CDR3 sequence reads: CASSLDLGQETQYF. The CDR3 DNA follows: TGTGCCAGCAGCTTAGATCTCGGCCAAGAGACCCAGTACTTC.

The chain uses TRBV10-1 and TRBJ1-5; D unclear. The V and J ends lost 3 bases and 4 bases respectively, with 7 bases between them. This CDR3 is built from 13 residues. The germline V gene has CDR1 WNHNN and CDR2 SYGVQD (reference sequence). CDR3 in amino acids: CASSERENQPQHF. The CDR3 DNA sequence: TGCGCCAGCAGTGAAAGGGAAAATCAGCCCCAGCATTTT.

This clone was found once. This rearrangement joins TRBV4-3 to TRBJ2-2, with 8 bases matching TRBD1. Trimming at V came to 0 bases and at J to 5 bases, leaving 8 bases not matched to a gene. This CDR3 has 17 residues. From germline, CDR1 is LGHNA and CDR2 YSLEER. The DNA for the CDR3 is TGCGCCAGCAGCCAAGAGGCCCCGGGACAGGAAACCGGGGAGCTGTTTTTT. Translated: CASSQEAPGQETGELFF.

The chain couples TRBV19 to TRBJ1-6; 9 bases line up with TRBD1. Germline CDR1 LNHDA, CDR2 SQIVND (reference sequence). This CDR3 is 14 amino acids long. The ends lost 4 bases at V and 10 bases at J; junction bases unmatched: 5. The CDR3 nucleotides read TGTGCCAGTAGTACCGGGACAGGGAGATCACCCCTCCACTTT. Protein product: CASSTGTGRSPLHF.

CDR3 loop: CASSPRDTQYF. Written as DNA, the CDR3 is TGTGCCAGCAGTCCGAGGGATACGCAGTATTTT. V gene TRBV28 combines with J gene TRBJ2-3, with no clear D. The CDR3 is made up of 11 amino acids. From germline, CDR1 is MDHEN and CDR2 SYDVKM. V dropped 5 bases and J dropped 6 bases, with 6 bases sitting between them.

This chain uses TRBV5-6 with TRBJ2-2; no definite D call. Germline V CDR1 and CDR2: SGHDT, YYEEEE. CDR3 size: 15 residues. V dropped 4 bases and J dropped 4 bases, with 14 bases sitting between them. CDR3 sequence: CASSRIAGSTGELFF. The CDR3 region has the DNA TGTGCCAGCAGCCGGATCGCTGGCAGCACCGGGGAGCTGTTTTTT.

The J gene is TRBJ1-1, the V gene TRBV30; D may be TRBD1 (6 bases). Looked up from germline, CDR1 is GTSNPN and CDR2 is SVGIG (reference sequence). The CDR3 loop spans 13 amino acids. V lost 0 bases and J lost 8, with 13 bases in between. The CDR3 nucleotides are TGTGCCTGGAGTGTCGAGTACACAGGGGAAGCTTTCTTT. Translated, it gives CAWSVEYTGEAFF. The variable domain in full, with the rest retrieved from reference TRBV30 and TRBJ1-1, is SQTIHQWPATLVQPVGSPLSLECTVEGTSNPNLYWYRQAAGRGLQLLFYSVGIGQISSEVPQNLSASRPQDRQFILSSKKLLLSDSGFYLCAWSVEYTGEAFFGQGTRLTVV.